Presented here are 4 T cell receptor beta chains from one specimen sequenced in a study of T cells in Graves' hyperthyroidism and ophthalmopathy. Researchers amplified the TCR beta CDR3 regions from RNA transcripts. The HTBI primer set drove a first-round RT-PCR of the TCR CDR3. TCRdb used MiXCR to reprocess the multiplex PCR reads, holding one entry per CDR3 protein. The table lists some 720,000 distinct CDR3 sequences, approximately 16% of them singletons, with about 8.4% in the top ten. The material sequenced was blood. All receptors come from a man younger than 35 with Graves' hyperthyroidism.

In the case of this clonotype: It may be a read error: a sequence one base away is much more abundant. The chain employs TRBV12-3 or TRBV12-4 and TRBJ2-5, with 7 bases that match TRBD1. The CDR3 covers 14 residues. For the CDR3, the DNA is TGTGCCAGCAGGCCTACAGGGGCCCAAGGGACCCAGTACTTC. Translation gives CASRPTGAQGTQYF.

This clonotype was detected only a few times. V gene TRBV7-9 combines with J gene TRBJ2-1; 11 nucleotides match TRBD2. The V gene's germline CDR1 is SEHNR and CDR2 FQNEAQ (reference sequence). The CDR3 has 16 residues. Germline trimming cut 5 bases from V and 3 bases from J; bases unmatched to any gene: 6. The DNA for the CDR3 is TGTGCCAGCAGCGCCCGTAGCGGGAGGGACTACAATGAGCAGTTCTTC. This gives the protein CASSARSGRDYNEQFF.

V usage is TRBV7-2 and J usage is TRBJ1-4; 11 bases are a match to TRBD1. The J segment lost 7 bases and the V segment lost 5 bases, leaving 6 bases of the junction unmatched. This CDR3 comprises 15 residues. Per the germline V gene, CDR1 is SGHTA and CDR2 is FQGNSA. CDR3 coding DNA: TGTGCCAGCAGCAAGGACAGGGGGCTCGGTGAAAAACTGTTTTTT. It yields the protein CASSKDRGLGEKLFF.

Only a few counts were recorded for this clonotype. The CDR3 spells CASGLGVSAFF. The CDR3 DNA follows: TGTGCCAGCGGACTTGGGGTCTCGGCTTTCTTT. This chain links TRBV5-4 with TRBJ1-1, with no clear D. V was pared by 7 bases and J by 11 bases, with 15 bases between. Looked up from germline, CDR1 is SGHNT and CDR2 is YYREEE (reference sequence). The CDR3 sequence is 11 residues long.